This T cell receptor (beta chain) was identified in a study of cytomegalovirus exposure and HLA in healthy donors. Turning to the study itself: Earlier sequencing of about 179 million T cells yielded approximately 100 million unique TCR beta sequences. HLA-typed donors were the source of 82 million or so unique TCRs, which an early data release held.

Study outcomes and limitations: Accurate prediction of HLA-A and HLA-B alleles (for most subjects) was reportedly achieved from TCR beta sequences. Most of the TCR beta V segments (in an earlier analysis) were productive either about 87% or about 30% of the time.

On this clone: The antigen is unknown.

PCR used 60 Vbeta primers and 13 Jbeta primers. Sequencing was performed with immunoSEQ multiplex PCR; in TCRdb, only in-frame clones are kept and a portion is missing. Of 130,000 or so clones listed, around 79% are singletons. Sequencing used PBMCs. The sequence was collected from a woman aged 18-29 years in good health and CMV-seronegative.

The chain's CDR3 is CASDAGREGEQFF. CDR3 sequence (DNA): TGTGCCAGCGATGCGGGGCGGGAGGGCGAGCAGTTCTTC. The rearrangement joins TRBV19 to TRBJ2-1; 9 bases are shared with TRBD2. The V and J ends lost 9 bases and 10 bases, in that order; junction bases with no gene match: 10. Germline CDR1 and CDR2: LNHDA and SQIVND (reference sequence). The CDR3 totals 13 residues.